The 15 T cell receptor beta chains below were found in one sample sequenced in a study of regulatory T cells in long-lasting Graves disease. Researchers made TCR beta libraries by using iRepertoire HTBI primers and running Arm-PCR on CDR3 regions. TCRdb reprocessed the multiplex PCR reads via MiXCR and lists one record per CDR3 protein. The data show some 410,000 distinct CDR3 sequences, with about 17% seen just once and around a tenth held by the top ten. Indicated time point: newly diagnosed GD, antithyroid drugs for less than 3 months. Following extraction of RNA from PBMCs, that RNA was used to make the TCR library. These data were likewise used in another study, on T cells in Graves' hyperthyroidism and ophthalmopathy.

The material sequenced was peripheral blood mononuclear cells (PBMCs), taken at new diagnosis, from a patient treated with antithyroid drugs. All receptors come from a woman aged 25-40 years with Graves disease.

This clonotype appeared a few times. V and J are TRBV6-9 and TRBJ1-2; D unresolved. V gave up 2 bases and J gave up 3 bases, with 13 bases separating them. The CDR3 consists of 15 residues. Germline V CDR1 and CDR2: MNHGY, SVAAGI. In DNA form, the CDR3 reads TGTGCCAGCAGTTATAATCGGCCCGGAGACTATGGCTACACCTTC. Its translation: CASSYNRPGDYGYTF.

This CDR3 reads CASSRAPQETQYF. CDR3 sequence (DNA): TGTGCCAGCAGCCGGGCCCCCCAAGAGACCCAGTACTTC. This chain connects TRBV9 to TRBJ2-5, with unresolved D. Germline V gene sequence: CDR1 SGDLS, CDR2 YYNGEE. V was shortened by 4 bases and J by 1 base, with 8 bases between the two germline ends. The CDR3 length is 13 residues.

Written as DNA, the CDR3 is TGCGCCAGCAGCCGGGACAGGGTTTTTGGCTACACCTTC. Translation gives CASSRDRVFGYTF. The chain recombines TRBV5-1 with TRBJ1-2, with 9 bases aligning to TRBD1. This CDR3 has 13 amino acids. Germline values: CDR1 SGHRS, CDR2 YFSETQ. The junction had 5 bases not matched to a gene; V was cut back by 4 bases and J by 7 bases.

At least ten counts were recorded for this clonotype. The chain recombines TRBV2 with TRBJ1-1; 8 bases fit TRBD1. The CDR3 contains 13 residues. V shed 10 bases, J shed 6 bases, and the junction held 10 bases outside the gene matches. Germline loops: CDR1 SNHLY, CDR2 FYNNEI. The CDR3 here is CATSRGPPPEAFF. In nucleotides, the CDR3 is TGTGCCACTTCCAGGGGGCCCCCTCCTGAAGCTTTCTTT.

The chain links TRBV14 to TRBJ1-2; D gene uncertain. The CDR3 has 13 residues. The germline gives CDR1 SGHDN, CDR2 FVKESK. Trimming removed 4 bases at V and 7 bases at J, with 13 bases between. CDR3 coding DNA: TGTGCCAGCAGCCCCCGGCGGGAATTTGGCTACACCTTC. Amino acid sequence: CASSPRREFGYTF.

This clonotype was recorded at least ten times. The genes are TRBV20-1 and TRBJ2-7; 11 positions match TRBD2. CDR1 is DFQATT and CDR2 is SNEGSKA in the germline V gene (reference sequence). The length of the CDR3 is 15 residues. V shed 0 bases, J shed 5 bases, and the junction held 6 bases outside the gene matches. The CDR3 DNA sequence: TGCAGTGCTAGAGATTGGGCGACTAGCGGGAACGAGCAGTACTTC. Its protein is CSARDWATSGNEQYF.

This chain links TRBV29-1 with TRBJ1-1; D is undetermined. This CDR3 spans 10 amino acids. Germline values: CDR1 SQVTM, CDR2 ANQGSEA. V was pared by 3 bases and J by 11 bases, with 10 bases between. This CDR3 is CSVDWNSAFF. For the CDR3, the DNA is TGCAGCGTTGATTGGAATTCGGCTTTCTTT.

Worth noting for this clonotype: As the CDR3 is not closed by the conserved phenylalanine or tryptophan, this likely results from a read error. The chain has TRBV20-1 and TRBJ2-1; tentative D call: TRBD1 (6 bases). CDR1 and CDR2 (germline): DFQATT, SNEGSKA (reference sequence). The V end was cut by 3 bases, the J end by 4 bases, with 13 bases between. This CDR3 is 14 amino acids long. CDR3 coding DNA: TGCAGTGCTAGCCAACAACAGGGTTACAATGAGCAGTTCCTC. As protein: CSASQQQGYNEQFL.

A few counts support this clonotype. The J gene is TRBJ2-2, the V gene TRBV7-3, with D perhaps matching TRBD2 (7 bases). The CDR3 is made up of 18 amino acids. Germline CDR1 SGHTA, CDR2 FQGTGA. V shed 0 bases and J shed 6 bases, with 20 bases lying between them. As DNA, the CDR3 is TGTGCCAGCAGCTTAACGGGTTCGGGGGCGGGAGATTCCGGGGAGCTGTTTTTT. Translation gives CASSLTGSGAGDSGELFF.

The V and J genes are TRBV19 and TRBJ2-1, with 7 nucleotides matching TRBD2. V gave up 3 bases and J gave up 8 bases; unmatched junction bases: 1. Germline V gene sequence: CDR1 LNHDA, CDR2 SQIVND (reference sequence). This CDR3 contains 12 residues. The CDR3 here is CASSIRGDEQFF. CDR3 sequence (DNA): TGTGCCAGTAGTATCCGGGGGGATGAGCAGTTCTTC.

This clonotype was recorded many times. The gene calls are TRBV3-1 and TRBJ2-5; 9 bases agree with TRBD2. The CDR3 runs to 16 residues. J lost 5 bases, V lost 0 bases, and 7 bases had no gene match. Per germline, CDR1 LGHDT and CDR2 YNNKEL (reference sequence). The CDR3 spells CASSQDEAGGRETQYF. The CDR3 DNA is TGTGCCAGCAGCCAAGACGAAGCGGGAGGACGGGAGACCCAGTACTTC.

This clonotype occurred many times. This CDR3 reads CASHQFPPTSGSTDTQYF. CDR3 in DNA: TGTGCCAGCCACCAGTTCCCTCCAACTAGCGGTAGCACAGATACGCAGTATTTT. The chain joins TRBV6-1 to TRBJ2-3; 8 positions agree with TRBD2. CDR1 MNHNS and CDR2 SASEGT come from the germline V gene. The CDR3 is 18 residues long. V lost 8 bases, J lost 0 bases, and 16 bases stayed unmatched.

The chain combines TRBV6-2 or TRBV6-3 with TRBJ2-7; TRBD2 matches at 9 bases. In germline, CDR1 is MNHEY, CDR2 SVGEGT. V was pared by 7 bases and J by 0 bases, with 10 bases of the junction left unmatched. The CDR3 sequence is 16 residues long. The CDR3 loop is CASIHNPAGGSYEQYF. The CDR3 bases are TGTGCCAGCATACACAACCCAGCGGGAGGCTCCTACGAGCAGTACTTC.

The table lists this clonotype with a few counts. The CDR3 nucleotides are TGTGCCAGCAGCCTCCCTAGCGGAAGCTCCTACGAGCAGTACTTC. Amino acids: CASSLPSGSSYEQYF. This sequence joins TRBV5-4 and TRBJ2-7; 7 positions agree with TRBD2. Trimming took 4 bases from V and 0 from J; bases not matched to a gene: 7. Germline V gene sequence: CDR1 SGHNT, CDR2 YYREEE (reference sequence). The CDR3 is 15 amino acids.

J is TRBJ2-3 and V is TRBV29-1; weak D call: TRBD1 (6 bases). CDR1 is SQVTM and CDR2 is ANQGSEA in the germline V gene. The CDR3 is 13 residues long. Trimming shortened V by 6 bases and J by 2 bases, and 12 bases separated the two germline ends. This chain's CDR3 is CSVGAATTDTQYF. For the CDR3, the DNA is TGCAGCGTGGGGGCAGCGACCACAGATACGCAGTATTTT.